This entry features one T cell receptor (beta chain) sequence. As yet, its antigen is unknown. This entry is derived from a study of T-cell memory formation after mild COVID-19. Across the study: Clustering of TCRs was largely donor specific. Whole-study results and caveats: Clones shrinking between day 15 and 85 showed a balanced CD4/CD8 split, and those that grew later tilted toward CD4+.

Constant-segment primers served in 5'RACE that generated TCR alpha and TCR beta cDNA libraries bearing sample barcodes and UMIs. TCRdb called the 5' RACE reads again in MiXCR, with one record for every CDR3 protein. The sample shows about 290,000 distinct CDR3 sequences, roughly 15% of them seen only once. The CDR3 has 11 amino acids. V lost 3 bases and J 6 bases, leaving 8 bases between the germline ends. Germline loops: CDR1 DFQATT, CDR2 SNEGSKA (reference sequence). The gene calls are TRBV20-1 and TRBJ1-2; D possibly corresponds to TRBD1 (5 bases). Input material: PBMCs or a T cell subset sorted from them (not recorded which). The sequence came from a man in his late teens or twenties who had mild COVID-19 (a few samples of this study predate the infection). Cell type and time point are not known. The CDR3 region has the DNA TGCAGTGCTAGGCAGGGAGATGGCTACACCTTC. Amino acid sequence: CSARQGDGYTF.